This T cell receptor (beta chain) was retrieved from a study of blood T cell repertoires in COVID-19. Whole-study context: Both acute and convalescent COVID-19 samples were obtained from the United States, Italy and Spain.

In the case of this clone: The junction shows a germline mismatch at one end, possibly a read error.

Germline values: CDR1 KGHSH, CDR2 LQKENI. The length of the CDR3 is 14 residues. Followed over time, Seattle patients had been enrolled while infection was active. The table came from immunoSEQ multiplex PCR; TCRdb's copy has only in-frame clones and leaves some out. The data contain 150,000 to 250,000 clones, 79% of them singletons. The chain couples TRBV18 to TRBJ2-5; 11 nucleotides match TRBD1. Sequenced input: peripheral blood. The TCR was taken from a woman aged 40 to 55 with COVID-19, enrolled during active disease. CDR3 DNA: TGTGCCACCTCACCGGGACAGGGGGGAGAGACCCAGTACTTC. The encoded protein is CATSPGQGGETQYF.